In this sample, the clone carrying this T cell receptor beta chain turned up a few times. Its antigen is unidentified. The CDR3 loop spans 16 amino acids. Germline CDR1 SGHRS, CDR2 YFSETQ. Trimming left V 4 bases short and J 0 bases short, with 14 bases between. These data are taken from a study of T cells in Graves' hyperthyroidism and ophthalmopathy. Looking at the study overall: Peripheral blood was collected at initial diagnosis, before any treatment.

RNA transcripts served as the template for amplifying TCR beta CDR3 regions. In the first-round RT-PCR of the TCR CDR3, the HTBI primer set was used. TCRdb re-called the multiplex PCR reads through MiXCR, storing one row per CDR3 protein. The sample contains around 280,000 distinct CDR3 sequences, 10% to 15% of which appear only once. General study points: Model predictions of ophthalmopathy came a median about 6.3 months before onset.

The V gene is TRBV5-1, the J gene TRBJ2-1, with D possibly being TRBD1 (6 bases). This receptor was taken from a woman in her 30s with Graves' hyperthyroidism that later progressed to Graves' ophthalmopathy. The sample consisted of blood. This CDR3 reads CASSLDSSDSYNEQFF. The CDR3 region has the DNA TGCGCCAGCAGCCTGGACAGCTCGGACTCCTACAATGAGCAGTTCTTC.